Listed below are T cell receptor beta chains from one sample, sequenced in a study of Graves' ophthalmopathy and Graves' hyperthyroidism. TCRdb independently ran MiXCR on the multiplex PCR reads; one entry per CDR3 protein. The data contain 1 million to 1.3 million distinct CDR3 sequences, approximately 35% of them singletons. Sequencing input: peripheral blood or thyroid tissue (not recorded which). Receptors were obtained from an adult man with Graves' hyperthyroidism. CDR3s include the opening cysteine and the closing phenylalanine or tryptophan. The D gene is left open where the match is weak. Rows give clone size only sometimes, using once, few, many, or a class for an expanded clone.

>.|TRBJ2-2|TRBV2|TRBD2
CASGTSGGAMTGELFF
TGTGCCAGCGGGACTAGCGGGGGGGCCATGACCGGGGAGCTGTTTTTT
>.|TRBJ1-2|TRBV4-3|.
CASSQVMSGNYGYTF
TGCGCCAGCAGCCAAGTCATGTCAGGGAACTATGGCTACACCTTC
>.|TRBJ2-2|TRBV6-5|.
CASKTALRTGELFF
TGTGCCAGCAAGACGGCCCTGAGGACCGGGGAGCTGTTTTTT
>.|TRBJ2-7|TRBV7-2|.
CASSLWGQPQQYF
TGTGCCAGCAGCTTATGGGGTCAGCCCCAGCAGTACTTC
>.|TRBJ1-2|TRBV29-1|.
CSALIWGRDGYTF
TGCAGCGCTCTGATATGGGGCAGGGATGGCTACACCTTC
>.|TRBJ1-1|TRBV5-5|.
CASSARDRLTFF
TGTGCCAGCAGCGCGAGGGACCGCTTGACTTTCTTT
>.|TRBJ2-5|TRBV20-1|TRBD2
CSASGLAGVRRETQYF
TGCAGTGCCTCGGGACTAGCGGGAGTAAGAAGGGAGACCCAGTACTTC
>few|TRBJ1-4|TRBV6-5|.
CASSYSGAGIGEKLFF
TGTGCCAGCAGTTACTCGGGGGCAGGGATCGGCGAAAAACTGTTTTTT
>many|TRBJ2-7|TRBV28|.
CASSSPNLEQYF
TGTGCCAGCAGTTCCCCGAATTTAGAGCAGTACTTC
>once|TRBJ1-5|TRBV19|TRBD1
CASNDRGYIGDQPQHF
TGTGCCAGTAATGACAGGGGTTATATCGGTGATCAGCCCCAGCATTTT
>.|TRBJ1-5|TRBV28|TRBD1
CASSSYTKGANQPQHF
TGTGCCAGCAGTTCATATACAAAGGGGGCTAATCAGCCCCAGCATTTT
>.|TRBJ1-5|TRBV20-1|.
CSVALGNSNQPQHF
TGCAGTGTTGCCTTAGGGAATAGCAATCAGCCCCAGCATTTT
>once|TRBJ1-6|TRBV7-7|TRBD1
CASSLGTGNSYNSPLHF
TGTGCCAGCAGCTTAGGGACAGGGAACTCCTATAATTCACCCCTCCACTTT
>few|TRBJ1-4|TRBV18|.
CASSQRGATNEKLFF
TGTGCCAGCTCCCAGAGGGGTGCAACTAATGAAAAACTGTTTTTT
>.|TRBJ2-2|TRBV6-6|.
CASSYKAGRPTGELFF
TGTGCCAGCAGTTATAAGGCAGGGAGGCCCACCGGGGAGCTGTTTTTT
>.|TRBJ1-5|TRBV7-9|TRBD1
CASSPGTGVVQPQHF
TGTGCCAGCAGCCCCGGGACAGGGGTGGTGCAGCCCCAGCATTTT
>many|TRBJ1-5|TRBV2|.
CASSGGDNNQPQHF
TGTGCCAGCAGTGGGGGGGACAACAATCAGCCCCAGCATTTT
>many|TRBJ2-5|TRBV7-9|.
CASSLGSVGTQETQYF
TGTGCCAGCAGCTTAGGAAGTGTTGGGACCCAAGAGACCCAGTACTTC
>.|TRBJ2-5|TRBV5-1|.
CASAPELQGKETQYF
TGCGCCAGCGCCCCAGAGCTTCAGGGTAAAGAGACCCAGTACTTC
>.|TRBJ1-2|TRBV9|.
CASVGVARYGYTF
TGTGCCAGCGTAGGAGTTGCTCGCTATGGCTACACCTTC
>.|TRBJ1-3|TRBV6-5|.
CASTPTGNRLSGNTIYF
TGTGCCAGCACCCCGACAGGAAACAGGCTCTCTGGAAACACCATATATTTT
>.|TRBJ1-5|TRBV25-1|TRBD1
CASREGQGFNQPQHF
TGTGCCAGCAGGGAAGGACAGGGGTTTAATCAGCCCCAGCATTTT
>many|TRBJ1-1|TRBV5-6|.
CASSPGMNTEAFF
TGTGCCAGCAGCCCCGGGATGAACACTGAAGCTTTCTTT
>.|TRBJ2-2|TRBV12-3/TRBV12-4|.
CTSSLAGELFF
TGTACCAGCAGTTTAGCCGGGGAGCTGTTTTTT
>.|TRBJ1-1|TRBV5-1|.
CASSKTGSFNTEAFF
TGCGCCAGCAGCAAGACCGGTTCCTTCAACACTGAAGCTTTCTTT
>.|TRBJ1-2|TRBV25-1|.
CASSEWRGATGYGYTF
TGTGCCAGCAGTGAATGGCGGGGCGCGACGGGCTATGGCTACACCTTC
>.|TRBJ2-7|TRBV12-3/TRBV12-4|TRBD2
CASSLRTSDSYEQYF
TGTGCCAGCAGCCTAAGGACTAGCGACTCCTACGAGCAGTACTTC
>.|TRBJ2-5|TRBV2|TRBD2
CASSYMGGAQYF
TGTGCCAGCAGTTACATGGGGGGGGCCCAGTACTTC
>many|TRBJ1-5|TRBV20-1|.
CSARSTGYQPQHF
TGCAGTGCTAGAAGTACAGGGTATCAGCCCCAGCATTTT
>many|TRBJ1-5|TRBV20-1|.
CSARETGTRNQLQHF
TGCAGTGCTAGAGAGACCGGGACTCGCAACCAGCTCCAGCATTTT
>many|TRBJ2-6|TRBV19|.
CASQSGGSGANVLTF
TGTGCCAGTCAGTCTGGGGGTTCTGGGGCCAACGTCCTGACTTTC